A selection of T cell receptor beta chains follows, all from one sample in a study of blood T cell repertoires in COVID-19. Method: immunoSEQ multiplex PCR; TCRdb's copy keeps in-frame clones and lacks some. The data hold tens of thousands of clones, with 90% observed a single time. Sequenced sample: peripheral blood. Every receptor here comes from a young man with COVID-19, enrolled during active disease. The CDR3 runs from the conserved cysteine through the conserved F or W. D genes are given only for firm matches. For some rows the clone size is stated as once, few or many, or as a class when expanded; others skip it.

j_call: TRBJ2-1
v_call: TRBV7-9
d_call: TRBD2
clone_size: .
cdr3_aa: CASSPGGRGSYNEQFF
cdr3_nt: TGTGCCAGCAGCCCGGGGGGACGAGGCTCCTACAATGAGCAGTTCTTC

j_call: TRBJ2-5
v_call: TRBV18
d_call: TRBD2
clone_size: .
cdr3_aa: CASSPRTSGRETQYF
cdr3_nt: TGTGCCAGCTCACCGAGGACTAGCGGGAGAGAGACCCAGTACTTC

j_call: TRBJ2-2
v_call: TRBV19
d_call: .
clone_size: .
cdr3_aa: CASRRGNTGELFF
cdr3_nt: TGTGCCAGTAGAAGGGGGAACACCGGGGAGCTGTTTTTT

j_call: TRBJ2-7
v_call: TRBV12-3/TRBV12-4
d_call: TRBD1
clone_size: .
cdr3_aa: CASSQGQGYEQYF
cdr3_nt: TGTGCCAGCAGTCAGGGACAGGGCTACGAGCAGTACTTC

j_call: TRBJ2-4
v_call: TRBV19
d_call: TRBD1
clone_size: .
cdr3_aa: CASSTLTGDLAKNIQYF
cdr3_nt: TGTGCCAGTAGTACCCTAACAGGGGACCTAGCCAAAAACATTCAGTACTTC

j_call: TRBJ2-3
v_call: TRBV7-6
d_call: TRBD1
clone_size: .
cdr3_aa: CASSPSGTGYTDTQYF
cdr3_nt: TGTGCCAGCAGCCCAAGCGGGACAGGGTACACAGATACGCAGTATTTT

j_call: TRBJ1-6
v_call: TRBV27
d_call: .
clone_size: few
cdr3_aa: CASSLRVRITGSSYNSPLHF
cdr3_nt: TGTGCCAGCAGTTTACGGGTCAGGATCACAGGGAGCTCCTATAATTCACCCCTCCACTTT

j_call: TRBJ2-7
v_call: TRBV28
d_call: .
clone_size: .
cdr3_aa: CASTSNHADRHSYEQYF
cdr3_nt: TGTGCCAGCACCTCGAACCACGCCGACAGACACTCCTACGAGCAGTACTTC

j_call: TRBJ1-1
v_call: TRBV14
d_call: TRBD1
clone_size: .
cdr3_aa: CASSLRQGAVNTEAFF
cdr3_nt: TGTGCCAGCAGCCTACGACAGGGGGCCGTGAACACTGAAGCTTTCTTT

j_call: TRBJ2-5
v_call: TRBV6-2/TRBV6-3
d_call: .
clone_size: .
cdr3_aa: CASSSGSVGFQETQYF
cdr3_nt: TGTGCCAGCAGTTCGGGGTCAGTGGGTTTCCAAGAGACCCAGTACTTC

j_call: TRBJ2-1
v_call: TRBV19
d_call: TRBD2
clone_size: .
cdr3_aa: CASSIASGVEQFF
cdr3_nt: TGTGCCAGTAGTATAGCCAGCGGGGTTGAGCAGTTCTTC

j_call: TRBJ1-2
v_call: TRBV27
d_call: TRBD1
clone_size: once
cdr3_aa: CASSQGVNYGYTF
cdr3_nt: TGTGCCAGCAGTCAGGGGGTAAACTATGGCTACACCTTC

j_call: TRBJ2-2
v_call: TRBV10-3
d_call: TRBD1
clone_size: once
cdr3_aa: CATTGGRGPTGELFF
cdr3_nt: TGTGCCACAACCGGGGGCAGGGGGCCTACCGGGGAGCTGTTTTTT